This TCR beta chain was found in a study of beta chain features in type 1 diabetes. The investigators reverse transcribed all of the isolated RNA, so they sequenced expressed TCRB transcripts. For naive, central memory and regulatory T cell samples, reads averaged around 3.6 million. Profiling relied on immunoSEQ multiplex PCR, and the TCRdb table lists in-frame clones only, not all of them. The sample has almost 350,000 clones; 6.5% to 10% are singletons. This CDR3 spans 14 amino acids. Germline V lookup: CDR1 SQVTM, CDR2 ANQGSEA. Losses at the gene ends were 5 bases for V and 5 bases for J; bases not matched to a gene: 8.

The receptor's source is a woman under 30 in good health. The sequencing input was central memory CD4+ T cells from blood. The chain couples TRBV29-1 to TRBJ1-1, with 10 bases fitting TRBD1. CDR3 sequence: CSVLRTGGVTEAFF. The CDR3 bases are TGCAGCGTTCTCAGGACAGGGGGGGTGACTGAAGCTTTCTTT.